This TCR beta chain originates from a study of blood T cell repertoires in COVID-19. Study overall: COVID-19 samples from acute and convalescent phases originated in the United States, Italy and Spain.

Trimming removed 5 bases at V and 0 bases at J, with 13 bases between. Germline V gives CDR1 MDHEN, CDR2 SYDVKM. The CDR3 covers 15 residues. Per the study methods: The authors estimated nucleated cell counts from reference gene primer amplification. Generated by immunoSEQ multiplex PCR, the TCRdb table keeps only in-frame clones and is missing some. The V and J calls and clone size come from that table; D and trimming were worked out from the DNA. Seen here are roughly 100,000 clones, 65% to 90% observed once, and the top ten hold around 4.1%. The V gene is TRBV28, the J gene TRBJ1-2; D unresolved. The sequence was collected from a man aged 50 to 59 with acute or convalescent COVID-19. The sample was peripheral blood. CDR3 in DNA: TGTGCCAGCAGTCCCGAGCGGGGTTCTAACTATGGCTACACCTTC. Translation: CASSPERGSNYGYTF.